These T cell receptor beta chains were read from a single sample in a study of regulatory T cells in long-lasting Graves disease. TCRdb itself ran the multiplex PCR reads through MiXCR, one entry per CDR3 protein. The repertoire has a few hundred thousand distinct CDR3 sequences, 15% to 20% of them found once; the top ten carry roughly a fifth. These same data were also listed under a study on T cells in Graves' hyperthyroidism and ophthalmopathy.

The input for sequencing was peripheral blood mononuclear cells (PBMCs), taken at new diagnosis, from a patient treated with antithyroid drugs. These receptors originate from a young woman with Graves disease. The CDR3 runs from the conserved cysteine through the conserved F or W. Each record gives: clone size, V gene, CDR3 length, J gene, D gene, CDR3 DNA, CDR3 protein. The D gene is left open where the match is weak. Size tells how often a clone was seen (once, few, many) or the class of an expanded clone, and some rows leave it out.

many,TRBV18,11,TRBJ2-1,NA,TGTGCCAGCTCACGGGTGTATGAGCAGTTCTTC,CASSRVYEQFF
few,TRBV7-2,14,TRBJ2-1,TRBD2,TGTGCCAGCAGCCTAAGCGGGGGGGCTGCTGAGCAGTTCTTC,CASSLSGGAAEQFF
NA,TRBV9,16,TRBJ2-5,TRBD2,TGTGCCAGCAGCGAAGGGACTAGCAGCTACCAAGAGACCCAGTACTTC,CASSEGTSSYQETQYF
many,TRBV3-1,16,TRBJ1-2,NA,TGTGCCAGCAGCCAGAACCCGGGGACAAATTTATATGGCTACACCTTC,CASSQNPGTNLYGYTF
many,TRBV30,14,TRBJ1-6,TRBD1,TGTGCCTGGAGTGCCGGACAGGGATATTCACCCCTCCACTTT,CAWSAGQGYSPLHF
NA,TRBV7-3,16,TRBJ1-1,NA,TGTGCCAGCAGCTTAACGAGGGGTGCTAGAGGAGCTGAAGCTTTCTTT,CASSLTRGARGAEAFF
NA,TRBV18,12,TRBJ2-7,NA,TGTGCCAGCTCACCATCAGCCCGCGAGCAGTACTTC,CASSPSAREQYF
many,TRBV20-1,13,TRBJ1-2,NA,TGCAGTGCTACGTCGGGAATTCGCTATGGCTACACCTTC,CSATSGIRYGYTF
many,TRBV6-1,20,TRBJ1-2,TRBD1,TGTGCCAGCAGTAAGTCCCTCCCTGTTGACAGGGAGGTTTCTATTACTGGCTACACCTTC,CASSKSLPVDREVSITGYTF
NA,TRBV28,13,TRBJ1-2,TRBD1,TGTGCCAGCAGTACCGGACAGGGCTATGGCTACACCTTC,CASSTGQGYGYTF
many,TRBV7-9,16,TRBJ2-7,TRBD1,TGTGCCAGCAGCACTAATAGGGGACAGGGGAGGTACGAGCAGTACTTC,CASSTNRGQGRYEQYF
many,TRBV20-1,11,TRBJ1-1,NA,TGCAGTGGGGTTCGGGGGGCTGAAGCTTTCTTT,CSGVRGAEAFF
few,TRBV5-4,13,TRBJ2-3,TRBD1,TGTGCCACCGACAGGGGGAGCACAGATACGCAGTATTTT,CATDRGSTDTQYF
many,TRBV28,15,TRBJ1-4,NA,TGTGCCAGCAGTTTCCTAAGACAGAGTAATGAAAAACTGTTTTTT,CASSFLRQSNEKLFF
few,TRBV6-1,16,TRBJ2-7,TRBD1,TGTGCCAGCAGAGTAATACCGGGACAGGAATCCTACGAGCAGTACTTC,CASRVIPGQESYEQYF
many,TRBV3-1,14,TRBJ1-1,NA,TGTGCCAGCAGCCTTGCTGAGGGGACGGCCGAAGCTTTCTTT,CASSLAEGTAEAFF
many,TRBV7-2,13,TRBJ1-1,NA,TGTGCTGTGATGAGGACCCCGAACACTGAAGCTTTCTTT,CAVMRTPNTEAFF
many,TRBV2,18,TRBJ2-3,TRBD2,TGTGCCAGCAGTGAAATCCAAAAACTAGCGGGGGTCACAGATACGCAGTATTTT,CASSEIQKLAGVTDTQYF
many,TRBV6-1,13,TRBJ2-7,TRBD2,TGTGCCAGCAGTGTACGACGAGCGGGGGAGCAGTACTTC,CASSVRRAGEQYF
many,TRBV28,16,TRBJ1-3,NA,TGTGCCAGCAGTTTATCCGGCAGGTACTCTGGAAACACCATATATTTT,CASSLSGRYSGNTIYF
many,TRBV5-1,13,TRBJ1-2,TRBD1,TGTGCCAGCAGCTTAACAGGGGACTATGGCTACACCTTC,CASSLTGDYGYTF
many,TRBV2,15,TRBJ2-3,NA,TGTGCCAGGACTGGGTCTGATAAAGCACAAGATACGCAGTATTTT,CARTGSDKAQDTQYF
few,TRBV6-5,15,TRBJ2-5,TRBD2,TGTGCCAGCAGTTTTGGACTAGCGAAAGGCGAGACCCAGTACTTC,CASSFGLAKGETQYF